The clone carrying this T cell receptor (beta chain) was seen once. No antigen is known for it. Germline V CDR1 and CDR2: MGHDK, SYGVNS. V dropped 4 bases and J dropped 5 bases, with 12 bases sitting between them. The CDR3 runs 14 residues. Profiled with immunoSEQ multiplex PCR; TCRdb holds only in-frame clones, not every one. The sample holds about 68,000 clones, more than 85% seen once. The record originates from a study of T cell clones after liver transplantation. General observations from the study: In most of the 8 subjects, circulating graft-donor-reactive CD4 TCRbeta sequences fell significantly after transplant.

The sequence was collected from a human patient who received a liver transplant. These T cells may partly come from the graft donor. The V gene is TRBV25-1, the J gene TRBJ1-5; D unclear. Sequenced here: CD4+ T cells from blood, sampled about 25 months after liver transplant. The CDR3: CASSGPRSDQPQHF. CDR3 DNA sequence: TGTGCCAGCAGTGGACCGAGGAGCGATCAGCCCCAGCATTTT.